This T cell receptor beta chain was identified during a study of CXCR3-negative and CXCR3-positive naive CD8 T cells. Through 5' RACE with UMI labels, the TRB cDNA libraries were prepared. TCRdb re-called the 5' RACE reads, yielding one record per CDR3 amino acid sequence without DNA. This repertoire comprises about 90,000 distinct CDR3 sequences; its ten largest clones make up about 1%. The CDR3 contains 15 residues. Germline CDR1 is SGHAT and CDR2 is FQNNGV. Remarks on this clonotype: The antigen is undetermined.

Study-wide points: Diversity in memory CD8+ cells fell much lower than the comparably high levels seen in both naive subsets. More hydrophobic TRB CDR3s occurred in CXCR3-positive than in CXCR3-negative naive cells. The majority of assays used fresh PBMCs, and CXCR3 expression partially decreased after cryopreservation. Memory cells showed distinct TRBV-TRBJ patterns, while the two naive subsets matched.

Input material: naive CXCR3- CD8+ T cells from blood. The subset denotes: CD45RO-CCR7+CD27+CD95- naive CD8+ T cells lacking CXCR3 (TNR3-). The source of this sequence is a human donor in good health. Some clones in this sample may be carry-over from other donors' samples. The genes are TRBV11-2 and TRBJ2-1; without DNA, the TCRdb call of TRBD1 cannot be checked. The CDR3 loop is CASTGGDIPYNEQFF.